Shown below are 25 T cell receptor beta chains from a single sample sequenced in a study of CD8+ T cells in alopecia areata. Described treatment: oral pan-JAK inhibitor, 5-10 mg twice daily. cDNA reverse transcribed from extracted RNA served as the sequencing template. Assay used: immunoSEQ multiplex PCR; TCRdb lists only in-frame clones, some missing. The table includes around 190,000 clones, over 60% detected once. Sequenced material: CD4+ T cells sorted from blood, taken at week 4, from a patient treated with tofacitinib. The receptors originated from a human donor with alopecia areata.

This clone was counted between two and nine times. The chain has TRBV5-4 and TRBJ1-1; D not resolved. CDR1 is SGHNT and CDR2 is YYREEE in the germline V gene (reference sequence). V was shortened by 4 bases and J by 0 bases, with 7 bases between the two germline ends. The CDR3 has 13 residues. The CDR3 loop reads CASSPAVNTEAFF. The CDR3 region has the DNA TGTGCCAGCAGCCCGGCGGTGAACACTGAAGCTTTCTTT.

CDR3 nucleotides: TGTGCCAGCAGCTCACAGTCAGATGGGCAGCCCCAGCATTTT. It yields the protein CASSSQSDGQPQHF. V and J are TRBV7-2 and TRBJ1-5; D not certain. V lost 4 bases, J lost 7 bases, and 14 bases lay in between. The CDR3 is made up of 14 amino acids. Germline V lookup: CDR1 SGHTA, CDR2 FQGNSA.

This clone was seen a single time. The chain uses TRBV5-1 and TRBJ2-7; 8 bases are shared with TRBD1. The J segment lost 1 base and the V segment lost 4 bases, leaving 1 base of the junction unmatched. The germline CDR1 and CDR2 sequences are SGHRS and YFSETQ. This CDR3 is 13 amino acids long. The CDR3 protein is CASSGTGSYEQYF. As DNA, the CDR3 is TGCGCCAGCAGCGGGACAGGATCCTACGAGCAGTACTTC.

This clone was seen a handful of times. Different DNA sequences within this sample yield the same CDR3. The rearrangement uses TRBV7-2 and TRBJ2-3, with 11 bases aligning to TRBD2. This CDR3 is 15 amino acids long. Germline CDR1 reads SGHTA; CDR2 reads FQGNSA. The trim removed 3 bases at V and 3 bases at J, leaving 2 bases unmatched. The CDR3 loop is CASSFSGGATDTQYF. The CDR3 DNA follows: TGTGCCAGCAGCTTTAGCGGGGGGGCTACAGATACGCAGTATTTT.

A few counts support this clone. V gene TRBV7-2 combines with J gene TRBJ1-1, with TRBD1 as a possible D gene (6 bases). Germline CDR1 SGHTA, CDR2 FQGNSA. The CDR3 sequence is 14 residues long. Trimming left V 1 base short and J 7 bases short, with 13 bases between. CDR3 DNA sequence: TGTGCCAGCAGCTTAGAGTGGGCCAGGGGTGAAGCTTTCTTT. Translating it yields CASSLEWARGEAFF.

Of note for this clone: At one boundary the junction diverges from the germline segment, which might be a read error. The CDR3 spells CASSENRGFGNTIYF. CDR3 coding DNA: TGTGCTAGCAGCGAAAACAGGGGCTTTGGAAACACCATATATTTT. The chain employs TRBV7-7 and TRBJ1-3; 7 bases fit TRBD1. The CDR3 runs 15 residues. The V gene's germline CDR1 is SSHAT and CDR2 FNYEAQ (reference sequence).

A few counts support this clone. J is TRBJ2-5 and V is TRBV15, with D hard to call. Germline values: CDR1 LNHNV, CDR2 YYDKDF (reference sequence). The V and J ends lost 0 bases and 5 bases respectively, with 10 bases between them. This CDR3 is built from 14 residues. The CDR3 here is CATSRDQAGETQYF. The CDR3 DNA follows: TGTGCCACCAGCAGAGATCAGGCCGGGGAGACCCAGTACTTC. Full variable domain (remainder filled in from reference TRBV15 and TRBJ2-5): DAMVIQNPRYQVTQFGKPVTLSCSQTLNHNVMYWYQQKSSQAPKLLFHYYDKDFNNEADTPDNFQSRRPNTSFCFLDIRSPGLGDTAMYLCATSRDQAGETQYFGPGTRLLVL.

Many counts were recorded for this clone. The rearrangement joins TRBV11-2 to TRBJ1-6, with no clear D. The V end was cut by 5 bases, the J end by 9 bases, with 11 bases between. This CDR3 is built from 13 residues. Germline V CDR1 and CDR2: SGHAT, FQNNGV. DNA for the CDR3: TGTGCCAGCAGCCCGAATATCGGTTCACCCCTCCACTTT. Its translation is CASSPNIGSPLHF.

This clone was seen a few times. This chain joins TRBV5-6 and TRBJ2-2; 7 bases fit TRBD1. The V gene's germline CDR1 is SGHDT and CDR2 YYEEEE. Trimming at V came to 5 bases and at J to 4 bases, leaving 5 bases not matched to a gene. This CDR3 region has 14 residues. The CDR3 loop reads CASSYTGVTGELFF. Written as DNA, the CDR3 is TGTGCCAGCAGTTATACAGGGGTCACCGGGGAGCTGTTTTTT.

The chain recombines TRBV30 with TRBJ1-2; D remains ambiguous. Germline V lookup: CDR1 GTSNPN, CDR2 SVGIG (reference sequence). V gave up 4 bases and J gave up 4 bases, with 22 bases separating them. The CDR3 contains 16 residues. The CDR3 DNA follows: TGTGCCTGGAAATCTCGGGCCTTCGCTTACGGCTATGGCTACACCTTC. Translation gives CAWKSRAFAYGYGYTF.

The chain employs TRBV4-2 and TRBJ2-5, with 13 bases matching TRBD2. The CDR3 consists of 18 residues. Germline assignment: CDR1 LGHNA and CDR2 YNFKEQ. J was trimmed by 2 bases and V by 0 bases; bases with no gene match: 6. CDR3 sequence: CASSQDPGLAGVQETQYF. CDR3 bases: TGTGCCAGCAGCCAAGATCCTGGACTAGCGGGGGTACAAGAGACCCAGTACTTC.

This chain connects TRBV9 to TRBJ2-1, with TRBD2 as a possible D gene (6 bases). This CDR3 comprises 14 residues. Germline-derived CDR1 and CDR2 are SGDLS and YYNGEE. V dropped 6 bases and J dropped 2 bases, with 12 bases sitting between them. CDR3 nucleotide sequence: TGTGCCAGCAAGGGAGGCAATGCCTACAATGAGCAGTTCTTC. It translates to CASKGGNAYNEQFF.

This clone has a handful of counts. The chain joins TRBV10-3 to TRBJ2-3, with 9 bases fitting TRBD2. This CDR3 has 14 amino acids. Germline-derived CDR1 and CDR2 are ENHRY and SYGVKD. The V segment lost 8 bases and the J segment 4 bases; nucleotides outside the gene matches: 7. Written as DNA, the CDR3 is TGTGCCATCTCCGGGACTAGCATATCAGATACGCAGTATTTT. Its translation is CAISGTSISDTQYF.

The CDR3 coding sequence is TGCGCCAGCAACCCGACAAGGGCGGACACTGAAGCTTTCTTT. Amino acids: CASNPTRADTEAFF. The chain is built from TRBV5-1 and TRBJ1-1; D unresolved. Germline CDR1 is SGHRS and CDR2 is YFSETQ. The CDR3 sequence is 14 residues long. With 6 bases removed from V and 3 bases from J, the gap between germline ends came to 15 bases.

The sample holds many counts of this clone. The V call is TRBV7-9, the J call TRBJ2-2; D not resolved. The length of the CDR3 is 12 residues. The V and J ends lost 4 bases and 6 bases respectively, with 6 bases between them. Germline loops: CDR1 SEHNR, CDR2 FQNEAQ (reference sequence). CDR3 sequence reads: CASSSDAGELFF. As DNA, the CDR3 is TGTGCCAGCAGCTCGGACGCCGGGGAGCTGTTTTTT.

The gene calls are TRBV30 and TRBJ2-3; D perhaps matches TRBD1 (6 bases). Between the trimmed V and J ends, which lost 0 bases and 6 bases, there was a span of 13 bases. Germline CDR1 and CDR2: GTSNPN and SVGIG (reference sequence). The CDR3 runs to 14 residues. CDR3 in amino acids: CAWSVGQPSDTQYF. For the CDR3, the DNA is TGTGCCTGGAGTGTAGGACAGCCCTCGGATACGCAGTATTTT. Based on the CDR3 plus reference TRBV30 and TRBJ2-3, the full variable domain is SQTIHQWPATLVQPVGSPLSLECTVEGTSNPNLYWYRQAAGRGLQLLFYSVGIGQISSEVPQNLSASRPQDRQFILSSKKLLLSDSGFYLCAWSVGQPSDTQYFGPGTRLTVL.

The chain carries TRBV29-1 and TRBJ2-1, with 13 positions matching TRBD2. Germline-derived CDR1 and CDR2 are SQVTM and ANQGSEA. Trimming took 7 bases from V and 4 from J; bases not matched to a gene: 7. The CDR3 is made up of 15 amino acids. Written as DNA, the CDR3 is TGCAGCGCCCGACTAGCGGGGGGCCTATACAATGAGCAGTTCTTC. Its translation is CSARLAGGLYNEQFF.

This clone was seen a handful of times. The chain joins TRBV6-6 to TRBJ2-5; D might be TRBD2 (7 bases). Between the trimmed V and J ends, which lost 7 bases and 4 bases, there was a span of 13 bases. Germline CDR1 is MNHNY and CDR2 is SVGAGI (reference sequence). This CDR3 has 13 amino acids. The CDR3 nucleotides read TGTGCCAGCACCCCCGGGGGGCGAGAGACCCAGTACTTC. Its translation is CASTPGGRETQYF.

The gene calls are TRBV11-2 and TRBJ2-7; D is perhaps TRBD2 (5 bases). The germline V and J ends were trimmed by 4 bases and 0 bases, with 7 bases remaining between them. The CDR3 loop spans 13 amino acids. The germline CDR1 and CDR2 sequences are SGHAT and FQNNGV. CDR3 sequence (DNA): TGTGCCAGCAGCTACGGGATCTCCTACGAGCAGTACTTC. Its translation: CASSYGISYEQYF.

A word on this clone: Distinct nucleotide sequences in the sample also encode this CDR3. This chain joins TRBV29-1 and TRBJ2-2; the match to TRBD1 covers 8 bases. The J segment lost 2 bases and the V segment lost 7 bases, leaving 6 bases of the junction unmatched. The CDR3 is made up of 14 amino acids. In germline, CDR1 is SQVTM, CDR2 ANQGSEA. The CDR3 DNA follows: TGCAGCGGACGACAGGGGACAAACACCGGGGAGCTGTTTTTT. It is translated as CSGRQGTNTGELFF.

The sample holds one count of this clone. The CDR3 DNA follows: TGTGCCAGCAGCCACCCCCACGGGACAGGGGGCTCCGAGCAGTACTTC. Protein: CASSHPHGTGGSEQYF. This chain connects TRBV21-1 to TRBJ2-7; TRBD1, the table's D call, was not compared with the DNA. TRBV21-1 constitutes a pseudogene. The CDR3 consists of 16 residues.

This chain links TRBV5-1 with TRBJ1-1; D is uncertain. Between the trimmed V and J ends, which lost 4 bases and 5 bases, there was a span of 18 bases. Germline assignment: CDR1 SGHRS and CDR2 YFSETQ. The CDR3 has 15 residues. The CDR3 nucleotides are TGCGCCAGCAGCCTGGGTGCCTTGGGGAATACTGAAGCTTTCTTT. As protein: CASSLGALGNTEAFF.

The chain combines TRBV7-2 with TRBJ2-7; TRBD1 matches at 10 bases. From germline, CDR1 is SGHTA and CDR2 FQGNSA. Trimming removed 5 bases from V and 2 bases from J; junction bases left unmatched: 3. The CDR3 loop spans 14 amino acids. CDR3 in amino acids: CASSPGQGTYEQYF. The CDR3 DNA is TGTGCCAGCAGCCCGGGACAGGGGACCTACGAGCAGTACTTC.

The J gene is TRBJ2-3, the V gene TRBV11-2; tentative D call: TRBD1 (5 bases). The CDR3 has 18 amino acids. The germline V gene encodes CDR1 SGHAT and CDR2 FQNNGV. V was trimmed by 0 bases and J by 2 bases, leaving 18 bases between them. The CDR3: CASSLDGRTTPLTDTQYF. The CDR3 DNA is TGTGCCAGCAGCTTAGATGGTAGGACAACGCCCCTCACAGATACGCAGTATTTT.

This clone was detected only a few times. CDR3 sequence: CASSLEGSGTDTQYF. CDR3 in DNA: TGTGCCAGCAGCTTAGAGGGGAGCGGGACAGATACGCAGTATTTT. The chain is built from TRBV7-2 and TRBJ2-3; a possible D gene is TRBD2 (6 bases). The V gene lost 1 base and the J gene lost 3 bases, with 11 bases spanning the gap. CDR3 length: 15 residues. Germline-derived CDR1 and CDR2 are SGHTA and FQGNSA.